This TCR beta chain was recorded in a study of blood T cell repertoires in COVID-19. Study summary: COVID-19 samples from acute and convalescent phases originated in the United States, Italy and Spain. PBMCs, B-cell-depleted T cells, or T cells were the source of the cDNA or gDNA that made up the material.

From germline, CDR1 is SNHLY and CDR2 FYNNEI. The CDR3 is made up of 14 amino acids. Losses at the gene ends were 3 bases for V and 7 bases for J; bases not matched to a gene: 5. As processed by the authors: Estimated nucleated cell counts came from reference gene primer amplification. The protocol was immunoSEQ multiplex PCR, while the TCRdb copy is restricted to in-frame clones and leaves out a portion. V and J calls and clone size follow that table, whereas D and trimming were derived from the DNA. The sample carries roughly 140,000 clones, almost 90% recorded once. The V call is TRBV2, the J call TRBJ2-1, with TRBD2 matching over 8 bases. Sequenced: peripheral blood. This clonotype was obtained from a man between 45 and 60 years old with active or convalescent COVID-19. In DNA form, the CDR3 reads TGTGCCAGCAGTGAGGGGACTAGAGGAAATGAGCAGTTCTTC. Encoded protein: CASSEGTRGNEQFF.